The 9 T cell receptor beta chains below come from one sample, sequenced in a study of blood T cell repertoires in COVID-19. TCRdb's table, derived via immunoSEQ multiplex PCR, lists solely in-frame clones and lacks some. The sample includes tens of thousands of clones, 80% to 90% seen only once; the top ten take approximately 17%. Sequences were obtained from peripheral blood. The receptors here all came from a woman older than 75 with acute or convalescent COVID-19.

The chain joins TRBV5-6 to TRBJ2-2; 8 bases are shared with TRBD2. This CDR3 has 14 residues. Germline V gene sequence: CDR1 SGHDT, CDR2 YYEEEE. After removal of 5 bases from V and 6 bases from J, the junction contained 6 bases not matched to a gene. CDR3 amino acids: CASRSGSWAGELFF. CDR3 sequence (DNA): TGTGCCAGCAGAAGCGGGAGTTGGGCCGGGGAGCTGTTTTTT.

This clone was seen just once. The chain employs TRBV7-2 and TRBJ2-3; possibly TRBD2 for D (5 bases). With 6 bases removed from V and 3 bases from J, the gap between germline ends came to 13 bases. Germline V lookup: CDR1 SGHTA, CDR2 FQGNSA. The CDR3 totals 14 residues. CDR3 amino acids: CASSKERITDTQYF. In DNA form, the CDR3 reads TGTGCCAGCAGTAAGGAGCGGATAACAGATACGCAGTATTTT.

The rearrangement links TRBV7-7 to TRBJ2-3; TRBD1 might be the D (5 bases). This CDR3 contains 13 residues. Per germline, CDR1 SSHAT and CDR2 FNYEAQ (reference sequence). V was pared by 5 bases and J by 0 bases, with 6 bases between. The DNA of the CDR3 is TGTGCCAGCAGCCCAGGGAGCACAGATACGCAGTATTTT. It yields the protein CASSPGSTDTQYF.

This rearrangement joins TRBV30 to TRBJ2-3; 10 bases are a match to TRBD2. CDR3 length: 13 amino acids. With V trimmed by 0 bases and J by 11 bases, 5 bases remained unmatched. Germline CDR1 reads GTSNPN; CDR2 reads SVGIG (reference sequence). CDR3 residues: CAWSVRLAGVQYF. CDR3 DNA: TGTGCCTGGAGTGTACGGCTAGCGGGGGTGCAGTATTTT. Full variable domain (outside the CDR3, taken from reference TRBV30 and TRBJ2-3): SQTIHQWPATLVQPVGSPLSLECTVEGTSNPNLYWYRQAAGRGLQLLFYSVGIGQISSEVPQNLSASRPQDRQFILSSKKLLLSDSGFYLCAWSVRLAGVQYFGPGTRLTVL.

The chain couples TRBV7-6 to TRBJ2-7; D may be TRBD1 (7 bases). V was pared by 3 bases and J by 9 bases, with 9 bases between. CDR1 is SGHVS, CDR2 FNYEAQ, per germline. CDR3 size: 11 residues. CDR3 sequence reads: CASSFQGGQYF. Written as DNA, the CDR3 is TGTGCCAGCAGCTTTCAGGGGGGGCAGTACTTC.

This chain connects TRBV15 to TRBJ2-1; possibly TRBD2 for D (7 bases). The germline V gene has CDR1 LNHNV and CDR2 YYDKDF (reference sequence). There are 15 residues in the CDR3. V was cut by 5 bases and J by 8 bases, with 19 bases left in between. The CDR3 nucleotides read TGTGCCACCAGCCGAGGGGGGGAAATTTATCATGAGCAGTTCTTC. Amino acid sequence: CATSRGGEIYHEQFF.

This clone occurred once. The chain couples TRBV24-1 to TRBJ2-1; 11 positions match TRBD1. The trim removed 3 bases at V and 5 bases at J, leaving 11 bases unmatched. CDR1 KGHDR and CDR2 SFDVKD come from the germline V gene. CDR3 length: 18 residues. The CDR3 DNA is TGTGCCACCAGTGATCGGGACAGGGGGTACGGTATACACAATGAGCAGTTCTTC. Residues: CATSDRDRGYGIHNEQFF.

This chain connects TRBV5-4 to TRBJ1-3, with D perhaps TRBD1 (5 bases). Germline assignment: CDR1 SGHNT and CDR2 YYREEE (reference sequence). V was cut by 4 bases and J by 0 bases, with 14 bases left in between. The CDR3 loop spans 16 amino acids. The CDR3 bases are TGTGCCAGCAGCCTTGGGGCCTTCGGCTCTGGAAACACCATATATTTT. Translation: CASSLGAFGSGNTIYF.

CDR3 DNA: TGTGCCAGCACCGCGACAGGGTCAGCGAAGGGCTACACCTTC. Amino acids: CASTATGSAKGYTF. This chain uses TRBV2 with TRBJ1-2, with TRBD1 matching over 7 bases. The CDR3 is made up of 14 amino acids. Losses at the gene ends were 7 bases for V and 8 bases for J; bases not matched to a gene: 13. Looked up from germline, CDR1 is SNHLY and CDR2 is FYNNEI.